The 9 T cell receptor beta chains below were found in one sample sequenced in a study of T cell responses to AZD1222 COVID-19 vaccine. Profiled with immunoSEQ multiplex PCR; TCRdb holds only in-frame clones, not every one. The data hold around 64,000 clones, with under 90% observed a single time. Sequenced here: peripheral blood, sampled 28 days after the second AZD1222 dose. Receptors were obtained from an adult who received the AZD1222 COVID-19 vaccine.

The rearrangement uses TRBV27 and TRBJ1-2; D is perhaps TRBD1 (6 bases). The CDR3 has 15 residues. Deletions cut 4 bases from V and 4 bases from J, with 16 bases between. Germline assignment: CDR1 MNHEY and CDR2 SMNVEV (reference sequence). The CDR3 spells CASSSNRAALYGYTF. CDR3 in DNA: TGTGCCAGCAGTTCTAACAGGGCTGCACTCTATGGCTACACCTTC.

This clone has just a few counts. The chain is built from TRBV19 and TRBJ1-1; D may be TRBD1 (5 bases). This CDR3 contains 14 residues. Trimming removed 7 bases from V and 5 bases from J, with 17 bases in between. Germline-derived CDR1 and CDR2 are LNHDA and SQIVND (reference sequence). Here the CDR3 reads CASKQGRVGTEAFF. In nucleotides, the CDR3 is TGTGCCAGTAAACAAGGCAGGGTTGGAACTGAAGCTTTCTTT.

V and J are TRBV4-1 and TRBJ2-7; D gene ambiguous. CDR1 is MGHRA, CDR2 YSYEKL, per germline. V dropped 4 bases and J dropped 3 bases, with 16 bases sitting between them. The CDR3 loop spans 15 amino acids. In DNA, the CDR3 is TGCGCCAGCAGCCTGGCCCCTACAGCCAACTACGAGCAGTACTTC. Translation: CASSLAPTANYEQYF.

J is TRBJ2-3 and V is TRBV12-5, with D perhaps TRBD1 (5 bases). Germline assignment: CDR1 LGHNT and CDR2 FRNRAP. V gave up 7 bases and J gave up 6 bases, with 14 bases separating them. CDR3 length: 13 residues. The CDR3 region is CASAPGAWDTQYF. The CDR3 DNA reads TGTGCTAGTGCCCCTGGGGCTTGGGATACGCAGTATTTT.

This chain connects TRBV6-2 or TRBV6-3 to TRBJ2-5; 7 nucleotides match TRBD1. Germline CDR1 is MNHEY and CDR2 is SVGEGT. The trim removed 0 bases at V and 3 bases at J, leaving 4 bases unmatched. The CDR3 is 15 amino acids. The CDR3 reads CASSYSYGTEETQYF. The DNA of the CDR3 is TGTGCCAGCAGTTACTCCTATGGGACAGAAGAGACCCAGTACTTC.

V gene TRBV2 combines with J gene TRBJ1-6; D remains ambiguous. Trimming stripped 7 bases from V and 5 bases from J, with 12 bases between. This CDR3 comprises 14 residues. CDR1 and CDR2 (germline): SNHLY, FYNNEI. CDR3 nucleotide sequence: TGTGCCAGCAACCCCTGGGAGGATAATTCACCCCTCCACTTT. It yields the protein CASNPWEDNSPLHF. The full variable domain, its missing parts supplied by reference TRBV2 and TRBJ1-6, is EPEVTQTPSHQVTQMGQEVILRCVPISNHLYFYWYRQILGQKVEFLVSFYNNEISEKSEIFDDQFSVERPDGSNFTLKIRSTKLEDSAMYFCASNPWEDNSPLHFGNGTRLTVT.

V gene TRBV10-1 combines with J gene TRBJ1-2, with TRBD1 as a possible D gene (5 bases). Germline CDR1 and CDR2: WNHNN and SYGVQD (reference sequence). The CDR3 runs to 13 residues. Trimming pared 2 bases from V and 8 bases from J, leaving 12 bases between. CDR3: CASSEGPGKGYTF. Here the CDR3 DNA reads TGCGCCAGCAGTGAGGGGCCAGGGAAAGGCTACACCTTC.

This chain links TRBV19 with TRBJ2-1; D is uncertain. V lost 3 bases, J lost 0 bases, and 18 bases lay in between. Germline CDR1 is LNHDA and CDR2 is SQIVND (reference sequence). The CDR3 sequence is 18 residues long. The CDR3 spells CASSISGKTLSSYNEQFF. The CDR3 region has the DNA TGTGCCAGTAGTATTAGTGGGAAAACCCTAAGCTCCTACAATGAGCAGTTCTTC. The full variable domain, rest sourced from reference TRBV19 and TRBJ2-1, is DGGITQSPKYLFRKEGQNVTLSCEQNLNHDAMYWYRQDPGQGLRLIYYSQIVNDFQKGDIAEGYSVSREKKESFPLTVTSAQKNPTAFYLCASSISGKTLSSYNEQFFGPGTRLTVL.

This sequence joins TRBV4-2 and TRBJ2-5; no clear D. The germline gives CDR1 LGHNA, CDR2 YNFKEQ. With 0 bases removed from V and 7 bases from J, the gap between germline ends came to 15 bases. The CDR3 is made up of 15 amino acids. The CDR3 DNA sequence: TGTGCCAGCAGCCAAGATCGAGCCGCAAAGCGGACCCAGTACTTC. Protein: CASSQDRAAKRTQYF.